This TCR beta chain was documented in a study of cytomegalovirus exposure and HLA in healthy donors. Overall study context: In an early release, HLA-typed donors contributed tens of millions of unique TCR sequences.

Whole-study findings and limits: Rare TCR sequences dominated, though some public TCRs recurred in many donors.

This clone was counted between two and nine times. Its antigen is not known. Vbeta (60) and Jbeta (13) primers were used in the PCR. This table comes from immunoSEQ multiplex PCR, and its TCRdb copy is limited to in-frame clones, with some not included. The data contain about 93,000 clones, 60% to 85% of them singletons. The clonotype comes from a boy aged 5-17 years in good health and CMV-seronegative. The source material was PBMCs.

The CDR3 region has the DNA TGTGCCTGGAGTTCGGGGATGAACACTGAAGCTTTCTTT. Amino acid sequence: CAWSSGMNTEAFF. The V call is TRBV30, the J call TRBJ1-1; D remains ambiguous. The CDR3 covers 13 residues. The germline V gene encodes CDR1 GTSNPN and CDR2 SVGIG (reference sequence). V was trimmed by 2 bases and J by 0 bases, leaving 7 bases between them. Variable domain in full (rest from reference TRBV30 and TRBJ1-1): SQTIHQWPATLVQPVGSPLSLECTVEGTSNPNLYWYRQAAGRGLQLLFYSVGIGQISSEVPQNLSASRPQDRQFILSSKKLLLSDSGFYLCAWSSGMNTEAFFGQGTRLTVV.